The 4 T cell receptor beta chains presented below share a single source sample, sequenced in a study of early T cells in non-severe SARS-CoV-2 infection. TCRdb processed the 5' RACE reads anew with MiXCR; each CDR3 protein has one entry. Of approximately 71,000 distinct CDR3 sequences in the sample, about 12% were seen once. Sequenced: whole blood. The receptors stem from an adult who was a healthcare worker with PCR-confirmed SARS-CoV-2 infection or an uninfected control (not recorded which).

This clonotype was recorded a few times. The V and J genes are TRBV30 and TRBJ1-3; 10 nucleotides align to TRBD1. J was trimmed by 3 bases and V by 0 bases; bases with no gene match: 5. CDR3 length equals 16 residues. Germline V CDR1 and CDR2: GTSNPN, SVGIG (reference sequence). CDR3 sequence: CAWSVLGTGVGNTIYF. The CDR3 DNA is TGTGCCTGGAGTGTACTCGGGACAGGGGTTGGAAACACCATATATTTT.

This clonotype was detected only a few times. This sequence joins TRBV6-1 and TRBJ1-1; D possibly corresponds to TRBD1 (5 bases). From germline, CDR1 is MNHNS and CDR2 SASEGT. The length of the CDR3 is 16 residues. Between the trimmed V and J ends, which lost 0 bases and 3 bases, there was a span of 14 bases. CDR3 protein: CASSEAQGGHYTEAFF. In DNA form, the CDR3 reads TGTGCCAGCAGTGAAGCCCAGGGCGGCCATTACACTGAAGCTTTCTTT.

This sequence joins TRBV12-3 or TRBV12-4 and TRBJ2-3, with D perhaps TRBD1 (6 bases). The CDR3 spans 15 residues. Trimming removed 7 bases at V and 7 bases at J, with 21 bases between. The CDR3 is CASKPQGKPDYTQYF. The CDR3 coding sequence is TGTGCCAGCAAGCCTCAGGGGAAGCCGGATTATACGCAGTATTTT.

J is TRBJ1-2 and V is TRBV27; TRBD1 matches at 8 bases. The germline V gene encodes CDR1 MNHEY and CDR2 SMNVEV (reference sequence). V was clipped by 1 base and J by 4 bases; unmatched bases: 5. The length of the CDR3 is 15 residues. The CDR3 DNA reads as TGTGCCAGCAGTTTATTCTCCGGACAGGGCTATGGCTACACCTTC. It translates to CASSLFSGQGYGYTF.